The entry that follows covers one TCR beta chain sequence. No antigen is known for it. Within one base of it there is no much larger clone, and no base qualities were kept. These data come from a study of neoadjuvant anti-PD-1 for oral cavity cancer (dated by TCRdb to the early 2020s). Study-wide context: Before undergoing curative-intent surgical resection, most patients got three to four biweekly nivolumab doses at 3 mg/kg. Patients with complete response, partial response or stable disease by RECIST 1.1 were defined as responders, whereas patients with progression were defined as non-responders. The parent correlative cohort had over ten patients and a response rate of approximately 33%. For patients who did not progress, a fourth nivolumab dose was given around day 43, followed by definitive surgical resection on days 50-56.

PBMC libraries used mostly 480 ng of input genomic DNA for deep sequencing, with six replicates per sample. TCRbeta libraries were prepared with the immunoSEQ hsTCRbeta kit according to the manufacturer's instructions. The completed libraries were mixed into a single pool at 3 nM, then sequenced with an Illumina NovaSeq 6000 S4 flow cell. The study's own analysis went as follows. The immunoSEQ Analyzer handled quality control and preprocessing of the raw data. The analysis was restricted to productive rearrangements, with each unique CDR3 amino acid sequence defining a clonotype. Repertoire clonality was estimated as the Gini-Simpson index, which was computed with the R package tcR. Student's t test was used to compare Gini indices, while Pearson correlation assessed associations with tumor size change. As stored in TCRdb, this immuneACCESS dataset retains in-frame rearrangements with V and J assigned. A fraction of the clones does not appear; measured against another copy, unresolved V genes explain less than half of the discrepancy, and the remainder lacks a known reason. V, J and clone size were drawn from that table, and D and trimming were deduced from the DNA. This sample gives roughly 67,000 clones in total; around 80% of them show up just once. The ten largest clonotypes hold about 3.7% of the sample.

What the study reported, not specific to this receptor: The TCR analyses had only three patients in each response group, and the authors called for validation in larger cohorts. After neoadjuvant nivolumab, non-responders showed significantly higher T cell clonality (Gini index) in PBMCs than responders did. Higher pretreatment blood TCRbeta clonality and lower post-treatment tumor TCRbeta clonality were correlated with higher pretreatment blood Treg/Th17 ratios.

CDR1 is given as SGDLS and CDR2 as YYNGEE, both from the germline V gene. Trimming takes 0 bases from V and 4 bases from J, and the germline ends sit 10 bases apart. Measured from the cysteine to the phenylalanine, the CDR3 is 14 residues long. Only the CDR3 region is kept as DNA, spanning 42 bases read in frame from base 1. The sample's time point label is to be understood as: before neoadjuvant nivolumab. None of the patients had received prior systemic or radiation treatment, and all were newly diagnosed with stage II-IVA oral cavity squamous cell carcinoma. The cohort was composed of patients with HPV-negative, locally advanced oral cavity squamous cell carcinoma. Peripheral blood mononuclear cells were analyzed directly, without maintenance or expansion in culture. The samples were drawn from a longitudinal correlative study tied to a single-arm phase II trial testing neoadjuvant nivolumab in oral cavity squamous cell carcinoma. Subject-matched pre- and post-treatment PBMCs and tumors from three responders and three non-responders were subjected to genomic DNA-based TCRbeta sequencing. Peripheral blood mononuclear cells were collected before nivolumab treatment and were collected again after treatment, at the time of surgery. The Maxwell RSC DNA from Cells kit was used to extract genomic DNA from PBMCs.

The TCR originated in a person between 35 and 79 years old with oral cavity squamous cell carcinoma. The chain is assembled from TRBV9 and TRBJ1-1, with no confidently assigned D gene. The sample here was PBMCs, taken before nivolumab (anti-PD-1) treatment. The encoded CDR3 is CASSVAQAFTEAFF. The DNA sequence reads TGTGCCAGCAGCGTAGCTCAGGCCTTCACTGAAGCTTTCTTT.